This T cell receptor (beta chain) originates from a study of cytomegalovirus exposure and HLA in healthy donors. With V trimmed by 8 bases and J by 3 bases, 9 bases remained unmatched. The CDR3 runs 15 residues. Germline values: CDR1 MDHEN, CDR2 SYDVKM. PCR amplification relied on 60 Vbeta primers (plus 13 Jbeta primers). Produced via immunoSEQ multiplex PCR; TCRdb's table is partial and in-frame only. The sample has about 110,000 clones, 15% to 17% seen once. The TCR originated in a woman younger than 35 in good health and CMV-seronegative. The source material was PBMCs. The chain combines TRBV28 with TRBJ2-1; the match to TRBD2 covers 8 bases. The CDR3: CASRPGTRVYNEQFF. The DNA of the CDR3 is TGTGCCAGCCGCCCCGGGACTAGGGTCTACAATGAGCAGTTCTTC.